The sample holds many counts of the clone carrying this T cell receptor beta chain. Its antigen is currently unknown. V lost 6 bases to trimming and J lost 8 bases, with 13 bases between them. The CDR3 has 13 amino acids. Germline V lookup: CDR1 SNHLY, CDR2 FYNNEI. These data belong to a study of beta chain features in type 1 diabetes. Study-level results: Naive, central memory and Treg TCRB repertoires appeared more alike in patients than in healthy donors.

The authors reverse transcribed all of the isolated RNA, so sequencing captured expressed TCRB transcripts. Measured with immunoSEQ multiplex PCR; TCRdb has only the in-frame clones, and not every one. The sample lists fewer than 150,000 clones, 6.5% to 8.5% seen once, with about 1.4% in the top ten. The rearrangement links TRBV2 to TRBJ2-2; perhaps TRBD1 as D (6 bases). This TCR derives from a woman in her twenties or thirties in good health. The specimen sequenced was central memory CD4+ T cells from blood. The CDR3 region has the DNA TGTGCCAGCAGCCCCAGGGGATCTGGGGAGCTGTTTTTT. Translation gives CASSPRGSGELFF.